The clone carrying this TCR beta chain was counted ten times or more. Its antigen is unknown. Through a sample-barcoded 5' primer and a J-beta primer mix, a second PCR was run for roughly 7 to 12 cycles. In TCRdb, the 5' RACE reads were re-called with MiXCR into one record per CDR3 protein. The data contain about 1.7 million distinct CDR3 sequences, about 28% of them singletons. The CDR3 runs to 15 residues. Trimming took off 5 bases at V and 2 bases at J, with 13 bases between the two ends. Germline CDR1 and CDR2: SGHNT and YENEEA. The record originates from a study of blood T cells in healthy people across ages. General study results and limits: Long-lived donors exceeded aged donors in naive CD4+ cells and diversity.

The receptor was derived from a woman aged 30 to 39 in good health. Input material: blood. The chain uses TRBV11-3 and TRBJ2-1; perhaps D is TRBD1 or TRBD2 (6 bases each). The CDR3 DNA reads as TGTGCCAGCAGCCCAGGGGCGGGACCCTACAATGAGCAGTTCTTC. Translated: CASSPGAGPYNEQFF. Full variable domain (outside the CDR3, taken from reference TRBV11-3 and TRBJ2-1): EAGVVQSPRYKIIEKKQPVAFWCNPISGHNTLYWYLQNLGQGPELLIRYENEEAVDDSQLPKDRFSAERLKGVDSTLKIQPAELGDSAVYLCASSPGAGPYNEQFFGPGTRLTVL.